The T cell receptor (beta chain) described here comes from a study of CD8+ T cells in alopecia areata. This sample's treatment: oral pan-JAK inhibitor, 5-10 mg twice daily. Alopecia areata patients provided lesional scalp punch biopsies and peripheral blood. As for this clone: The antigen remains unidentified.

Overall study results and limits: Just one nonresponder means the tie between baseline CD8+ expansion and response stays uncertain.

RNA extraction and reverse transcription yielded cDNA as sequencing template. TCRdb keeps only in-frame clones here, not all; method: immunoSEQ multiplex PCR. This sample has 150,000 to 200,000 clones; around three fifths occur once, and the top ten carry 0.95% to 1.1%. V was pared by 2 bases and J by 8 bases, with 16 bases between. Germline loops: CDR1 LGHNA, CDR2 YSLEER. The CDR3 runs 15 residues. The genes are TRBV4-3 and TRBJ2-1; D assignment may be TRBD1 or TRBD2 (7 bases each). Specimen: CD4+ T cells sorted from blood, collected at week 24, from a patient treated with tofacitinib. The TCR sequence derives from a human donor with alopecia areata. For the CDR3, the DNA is TGCGCCAGCAGCCAATTTTCGACAGGGAGGGATGAGCAGTTCTTC. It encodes CASSQFSTGRDEQFF.